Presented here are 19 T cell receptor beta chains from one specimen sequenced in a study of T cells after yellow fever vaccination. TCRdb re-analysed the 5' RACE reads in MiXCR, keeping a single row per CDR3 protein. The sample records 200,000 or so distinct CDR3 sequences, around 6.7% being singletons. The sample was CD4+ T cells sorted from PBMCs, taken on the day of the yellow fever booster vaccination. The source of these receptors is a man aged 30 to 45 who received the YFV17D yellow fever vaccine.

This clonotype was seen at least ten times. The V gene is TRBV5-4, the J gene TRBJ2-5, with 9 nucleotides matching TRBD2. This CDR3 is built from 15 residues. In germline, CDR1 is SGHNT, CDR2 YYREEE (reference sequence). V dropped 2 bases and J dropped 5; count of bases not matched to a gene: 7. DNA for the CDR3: TGTGCCAGCAGCTTCGGTAGCGGGAGTTTTGAGACCCAGTACTTC. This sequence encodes CASSFGSGSFETQYF.

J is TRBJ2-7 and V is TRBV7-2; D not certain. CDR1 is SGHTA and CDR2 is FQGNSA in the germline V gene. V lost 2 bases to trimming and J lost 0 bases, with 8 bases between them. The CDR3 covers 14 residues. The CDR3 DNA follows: TGTGCCAGCAGCTTAATTGGAAGCTCCTACGAGCAGTACTTC. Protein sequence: CASSLIGSSYEQYF.

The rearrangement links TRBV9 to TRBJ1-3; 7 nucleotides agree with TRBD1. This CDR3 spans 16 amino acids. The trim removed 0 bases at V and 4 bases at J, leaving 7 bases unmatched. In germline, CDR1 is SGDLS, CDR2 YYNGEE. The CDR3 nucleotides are TGTGCCAGCAGCGTAGATGAGGGGGCGATAGGAAACACCATATATTTT. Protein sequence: CASSVDEGAIGNTIYF.

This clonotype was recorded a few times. The CDR3 protein is CATSESGPDTQYF. The CDR3 DNA sequence: TGTGCCACCAGTGAGTCCGGTCCAGATACGCAGTATTTT. The rearrangement uses TRBV24-1 and TRBJ2-3; D gene unclear. V lost 4 bases to trimming and J lost 4 bases, with 8 bases between them. Germline loops: CDR1 KGHDR, CDR2 SFDVKD. CDR3 size: 13 residues.

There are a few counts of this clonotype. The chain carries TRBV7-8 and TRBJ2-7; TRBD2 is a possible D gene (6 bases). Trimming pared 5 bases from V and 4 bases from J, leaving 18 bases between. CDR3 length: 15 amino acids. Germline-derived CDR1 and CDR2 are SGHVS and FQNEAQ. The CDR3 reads CASSPIGGRRYEQYF. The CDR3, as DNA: TGTGCCAGCAGCCCCATAGGAGGGAGGCGATACGAGCAGTACTTC.

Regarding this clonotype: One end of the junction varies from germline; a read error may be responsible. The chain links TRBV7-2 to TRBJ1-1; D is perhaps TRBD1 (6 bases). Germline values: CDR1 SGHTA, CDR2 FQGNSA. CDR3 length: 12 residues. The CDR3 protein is CARSRRGVEAFF. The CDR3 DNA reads TGTGCCCGCAGCCGCAGGGGTGTTGAAGCTTTCTTT.

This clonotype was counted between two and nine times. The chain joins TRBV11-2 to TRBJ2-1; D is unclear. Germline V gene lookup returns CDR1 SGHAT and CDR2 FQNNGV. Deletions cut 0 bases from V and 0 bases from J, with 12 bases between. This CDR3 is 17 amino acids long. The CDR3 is CASSLEYGSSSYNEQFF. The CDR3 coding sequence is TGTGCCAGCAGCTTAGAATACGGATCGAGCTCCTACAATGAGCAGTTCTTC.

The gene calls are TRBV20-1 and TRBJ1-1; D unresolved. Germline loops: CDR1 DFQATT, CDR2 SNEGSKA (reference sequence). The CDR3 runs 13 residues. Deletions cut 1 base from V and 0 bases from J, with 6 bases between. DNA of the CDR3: TGCAGTGCTAGAGGGGATATGAACACTGAAGCTTTCTTT. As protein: CSARGDMNTEAFF.

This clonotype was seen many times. CDR3 amino acids: CASSPAGTGAYEQYF. The CDR3 DNA follows: TGTGCCAGCTCACCGGCCGGGACAGGGGCTTACGAGCAGTACTTC. The chain couples TRBV18 to TRBJ2-7; TRBD1 aligns across 10 bases. The CDR3 contains 15 residues. Germline lookup yields CDR1 KGHSH and CDR2 LQKENI. V was pared by 3 bases and J by 4 bases, with 6 bases of the junction left unmatched.

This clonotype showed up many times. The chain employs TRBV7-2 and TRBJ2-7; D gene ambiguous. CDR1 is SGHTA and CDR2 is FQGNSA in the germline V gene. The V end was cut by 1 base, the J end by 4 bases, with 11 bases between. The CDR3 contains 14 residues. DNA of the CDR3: TGTGCCAGCAGCTTAGATGCGGATCCGTACGAGCAGTACTTC. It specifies CASSLDADPYEQYF.

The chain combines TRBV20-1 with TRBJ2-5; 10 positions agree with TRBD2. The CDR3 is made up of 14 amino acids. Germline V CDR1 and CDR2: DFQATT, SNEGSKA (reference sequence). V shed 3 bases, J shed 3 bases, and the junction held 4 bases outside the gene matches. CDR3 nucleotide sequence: TGCAGTGCTAGCGGCAGCGGGAGGGAAGAGACCCAGTACTTC. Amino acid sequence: CSASGSGREETQYF.

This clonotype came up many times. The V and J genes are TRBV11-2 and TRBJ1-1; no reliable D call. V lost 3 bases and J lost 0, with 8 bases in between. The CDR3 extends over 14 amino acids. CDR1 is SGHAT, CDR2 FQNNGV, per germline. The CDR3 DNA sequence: TGTGCCAGCAGCTTGCCGACCGTGAACACTGAAGCTTTCTTT. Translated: CASSLPTVNTEAFF.

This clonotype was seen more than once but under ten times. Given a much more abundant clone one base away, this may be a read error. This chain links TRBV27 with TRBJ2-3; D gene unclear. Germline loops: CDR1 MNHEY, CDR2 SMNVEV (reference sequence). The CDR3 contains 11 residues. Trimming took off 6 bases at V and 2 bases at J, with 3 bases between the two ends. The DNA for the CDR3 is TGTGCCAGCAGATTCACAGATACGCAGTATTTT. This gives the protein CASRFTDTQYF.

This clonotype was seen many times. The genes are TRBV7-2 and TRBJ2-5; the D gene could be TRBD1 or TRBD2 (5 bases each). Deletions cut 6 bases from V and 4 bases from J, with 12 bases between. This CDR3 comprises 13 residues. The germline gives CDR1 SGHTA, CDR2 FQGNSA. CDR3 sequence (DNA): TGTGCCAGCAGACCCTCAGGGACAGAGACCCAGTACTTC. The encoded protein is CASRPSGTETQYF. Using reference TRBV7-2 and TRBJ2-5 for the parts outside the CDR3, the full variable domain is GAGVSQSPSNKVTEKGKDVELRCDPISGHTALYWYRQSLGQGLEFLIYFQGNSAPDKSGLPSDRFSAERTGGSVSTLTIQRTQQEDSAVYLCASRPSGTETQYFGPGTRLLVL.

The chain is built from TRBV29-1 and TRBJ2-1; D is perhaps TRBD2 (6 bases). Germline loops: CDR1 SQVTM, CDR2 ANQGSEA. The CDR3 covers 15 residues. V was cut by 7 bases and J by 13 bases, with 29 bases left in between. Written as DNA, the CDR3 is TGCAGCGGAACGTCGGGCCGTGGCGGGGCCTGGCGTCAGTTCTTC. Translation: CSGTSGRGGAWRQFF.

Here the CDR3 DNA reads TGTGCCAGCAGCCGACACCCACGGGCCGGGGAGCTGTTTTTT. It is translated as CASSRHPRAGELFF. The chain links TRBV14 to TRBJ2-2; D remains unclear. In germline, CDR1 is SGHDN, CDR2 FVKESK. The V gene lost 4 bases and the J gene lost 6 bases, with 12 bases spanning the gap. This CDR3 has 14 residues.

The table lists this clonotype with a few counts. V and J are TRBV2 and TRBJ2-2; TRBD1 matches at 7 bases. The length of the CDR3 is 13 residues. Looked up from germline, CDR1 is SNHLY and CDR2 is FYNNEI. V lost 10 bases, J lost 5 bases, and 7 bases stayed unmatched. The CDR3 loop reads CATGQVETGELFF. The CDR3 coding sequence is TGTGCCACCGGACAGGTCGAAACCGGGGAGCTGTTTTTT.

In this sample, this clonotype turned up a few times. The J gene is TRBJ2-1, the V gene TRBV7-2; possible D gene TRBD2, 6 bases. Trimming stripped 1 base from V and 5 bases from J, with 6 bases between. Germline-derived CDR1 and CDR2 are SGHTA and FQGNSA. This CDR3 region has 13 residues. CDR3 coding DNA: TGTGCCAGCAGCTTAGGGACTAACAATGAGCAGTTCTTC. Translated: CASSLGTNNEQFF.

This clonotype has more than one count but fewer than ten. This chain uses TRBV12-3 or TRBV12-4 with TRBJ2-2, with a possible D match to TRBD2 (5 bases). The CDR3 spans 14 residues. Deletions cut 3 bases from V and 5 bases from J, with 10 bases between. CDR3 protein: CASSLEVTTGELFF. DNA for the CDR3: TGTGCCAGCAGTTTGGAGGTTACTACCGGGGAGCTGTTTTTT.